Shown below are 18 T cell receptor beta chains from a single sample sequenced in a study of PD-L1 blockade in urothelial cancer. Documented time point: pretreatment peripheral blood. The method was immunoSEQ multiplex PCR; TCRdb's version includes in-frame clones alone and lacks a portion of them. The sample yields roughly 63,000 clones, roughly 79% seen once. Sequences were derived from PBMCs, sampled around atezolizumab (anti-PD-L1) treatment. These receptors were obtained from a man between 70 and 80 years old with urothelial cancer.

CDR3 DNA sequence: TGTGCCAGCAGCCAAGAATGGCGGGGCGTCAATGAGCAGTTCTTC. It specifies CASSQEWRGVNEQFF. The rearrangement uses TRBV4-2 and TRBJ2-1, with D possibly matching TRBD2 (6 bases). The CDR3 runs to 15 residues. Germline V lookup: CDR1 LGHNA, CDR2 YNFKEQ. Trimming took off 0 bases at V and 6 bases at J, with 12 bases between the two ends.

This chain links TRBV11-2 with TRBJ2-4, with a tentative D call TRBD2 (6 bases). CDR3 size: 16 residues. V dropped 1 base and J dropped 1 base, with 11 bases sitting between them. CDR1 is SGHAT and CDR2 is FQNNGV in the germline V gene. The CDR3 sequence: CASSLAVGSAKNIQYF. The CDR3 DNA is TGTGCCAGCAGCTTAGCGGTCGGGAGCGCCAAAAACATTCAGTACTTC.

The rearrangement joins TRBV7-9 to TRBJ2-1; D is possibly TRBD2 (5 bases). V shed 3 bases and J shed 5 bases, with 11 bases lying between them. Germline loops: CDR1 SEHNR, CDR2 FQNEAQ (reference sequence). This CDR3 comprises 14 residues. This CDR3 is CASSFGSGNNEQFF. The CDR3 coding sequence is TGTGCCAGCAGCTTTGGTTCGGGGAACAATGAGCAGTTCTTC.

The chain has TRBV18 and TRBJ1-1, with 8 nucleotides matching TRBD1. The germline V gene has CDR1 KGHSH and CDR2 LQKENI. V lost 6 bases, J lost 9 bases, and 12 bases stayed unmatched. The CDR3 loop spans 14 amino acids. The CDR3 DNA follows: TGTGCCAGCTCGCCGCAGGGGGCGCAGAGTAAAGCTTTCTTT. Translation: CASSPQGAQSKAFF.

The gene calls are TRBV4-3 and TRBJ1-2; no firm D call. The CDR3 length is 14 residues. V shed 0 bases and J shed 8 bases, with 13 bases lying between them. Germline loops: CDR1 LGHNA, CDR2 YSLEER. The CDR3 sequence is CASSQERGMGGYTF. The CDR3 region has the DNA TGCGCCAGCAGCCAAGAAAGAGGGATGGGCGGCTACACCTTC.

J is TRBJ1-5 and V is TRBV25-1; D perhaps matches TRBD1 (5 bases). Trimming cost V 4 bases and J 4 bases, with 14 bases left between them. This CDR3 is built from 15 residues. Germline loops: CDR1 MGHDK, CDR2 SYGVNS. CDR3 DNA sequence: TGTGCCAGCAGTGCACCGGGGGGATTTAATCAGCCCCAGCATTTT. Translating gives CASSAPGGFNQPQHF.

The rearrangement joins TRBV10-1 to TRBJ2-1; 8 nucleotides line up with TRBD1. Germline CDR1 and CDR2: WNHNN and SYGVQD (reference sequence). With V trimmed by 3 bases and J by 0 bases, 16 bases remained unmatched. The CDR3 length is 20 residues. CDR3 nucleotides: TGCGCCAGCAGTGACCTCCCCCGAGAGAGGACAGGGAGCTCCTACAATGAGCAGTTCTTC. Translated, it gives CASSDLPRERTGSSYNEQFF.

This clone came up once. CDR3 DNA: TGTGCCAGCAGCTTTAAATGGAGGCAGCGACAGCCCCAGCATTTT. This encodes CASSFKWRQRQPQHF. The chain couples TRBV5-4 to TRBJ1-5; D not certain. The V and J ends lost 2 bases and 7 bases respectively, with 16 bases between them. The CDR3 has 15 residues. CDR1 is SGHNT and CDR2 is YYREEE in the germline V gene (reference sequence).

The J gene is TRBJ2-1, the V gene TRBV11-2, with 10 bases aligning to TRBD2. The junction had 8 bases not matched to a gene; V was cut back by 5 bases and J by 1 base. This CDR3 is built from 17 residues. Per germline, CDR1 SGHAT and CDR2 FQNNGV. The CDR3 sequence is CASSPRLAGASYNEQFF. DNA of the CDR3: TGTGCCAGCAGCCCCCGGCTAGCGGGGGCATCCTACAATGAGCAGTTCTTC.

This rearrangement joins TRBV6-5 to TRBJ2-1; 8 nucleotides agree with TRBD1. J lost 4 bases, V lost 8 bases, and 10 bases had no gene match. Germline values: CDR1 MNHEY, CDR2 SVGAGI. The CDR3 is made up of 15 amino acids. In nucleotides, the CDR3 is TGTGCCAGCGCTAGGGGACAGGAGACGTACAATGAGCAGTTCTTC. Encoded protein: CASARGQETYNEQFF.

This clone was seen a handful of times. V usage is TRBV7-9 and J usage is TRBJ1-2; 9 positions agree with TRBD1. Unmatched junction bases numbered 8, after V lost 5 bases and J lost 4 bases. CDR3 size: 15 residues. Germline assignment: CDR1 SEHNR and CDR2 FQNEAQ (reference sequence). CDR3 sequence reads: CASSAGTGTVYGYTF. The CDR3, as DNA: TGTGCCAGCAGCGCGGGGACAGGGACTGTCTATGGCTACACCTTC.

This clone came up once. The rearrangement joins TRBV11-2 to TRBJ2-1, with 9 bases fitting TRBD2. This CDR3 is 15 amino acids long. CDR1 is SGHAT and CDR2 is FQNNGV in the germline V gene. V shed 5 bases, J shed 6 bases, and the junction held 8 bases outside the gene matches. The CDR3, as DNA: TGTGCCAGCAGCCCCTTAGCGGGGGAGGGCAATGAGCAGTTCTTC. This encodes CASSPLAGEGNEQFF.

This clone was seen ten or more times. This chain joins TRBV30 and TRBJ1-3; D ambiguous. CDR3 size: 13 residues. Per germline, CDR1 GTSNPN and CDR2 SVGIG (reference sequence). V was shortened by 2 bases and J by 4 bases, with 9 bases between the two germline ends. The CDR3 nucleotides are TGTGCCTGGAGTCAAGATCAGGGAAACACCATATATTTT. Encoded protein: CAWSQDQGNTIYF.

This rearrangement joins TRBV29-1 to TRBJ2-7, with D possibly matching TRBD1 (6 bases). From germline, CDR1 is SQVTM and CDR2 ANQGSEA. V lost 4 bases to trimming and J lost 4 bases, with 14 bases between them. The CDR3 consists of 13 residues. The CDR3 spells CSVGDPGDYEQYF. In nucleotides, the CDR3 is TGCAGCGTTGGGGATCCAGGGGATTACGAGCAGTACTTC.

The CDR3 region has the DNA TGTGCCAGCAGCTTCTCCGGTACGCGGGCCAACGTCCTGACTTTC. Its translation is CASSFSGTRANVLTF. This rearrangement joins TRBV5-6 to TRBJ2-6, with D unresolved. Per the germline V gene, CDR1 is SGHDT and CDR2 is YYEEEE. The CDR3 contains 15 residues. Trimming removed 2 bases at V and 5 bases at J, with 11 bases between.

This chain links TRBV5-4 with TRBJ2-2, with D tentatively TRBD1 (7 bases). This CDR3 comprises 15 residues. Trimming removed 6 bases from V and 6 bases from J, with 18 bases in between. CDR1 is SGHNT and CDR2 is YYREEE in the germline V gene (reference sequence). The CDR3 sequence: CASTEGGQVAGELFF. The CDR3 nucleotides read TGTGCCAGCACCGAGGGAGGACAGGTCGCCGGGGAGCTGTTTTTT.

The CDR3 nucleotides read TGTGCCAGCAGTTTCAGACTAGCGGGAGATGGCGGGGAGCTGTTTTTT. It codes for CASSFRLAGDGGELFF. The gene calls are TRBV6-5 and TRBJ2-2; 12 nucleotides align to TRBD2. Germline CDR1 MNHEY, CDR2 SVGAGI. The V and J ends lost 4 bases and 7 bases, in that order; junction bases with no gene match: 7. The CDR3 has 16 residues.

CDR3 bases: TGTGCCAGCAGCTTGGGAGTCGGGGCAGATACGCAGTATTTT. Its protein is CASSLGVGADTQYF. J is TRBJ2-3 and V is TRBV5-8, with D perhaps TRBD2 (5 bases). Germline assignment: CDR1 SGHTS and CDR2 YDEGEE. V lost 0 bases to trimming and J lost 4 bases, with 9 bases between them. The CDR3 spans 14 residues.